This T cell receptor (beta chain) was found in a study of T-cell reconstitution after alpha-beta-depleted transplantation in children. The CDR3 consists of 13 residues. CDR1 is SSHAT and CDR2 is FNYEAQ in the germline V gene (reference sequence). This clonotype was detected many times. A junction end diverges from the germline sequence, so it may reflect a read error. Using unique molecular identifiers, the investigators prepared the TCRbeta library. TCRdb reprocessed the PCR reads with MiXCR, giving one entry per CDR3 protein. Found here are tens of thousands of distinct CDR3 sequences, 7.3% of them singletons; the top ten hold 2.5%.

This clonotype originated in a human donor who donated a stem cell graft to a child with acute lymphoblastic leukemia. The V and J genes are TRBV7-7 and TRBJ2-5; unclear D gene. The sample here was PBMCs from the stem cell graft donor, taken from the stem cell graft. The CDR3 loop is CASSSSTQETQYF. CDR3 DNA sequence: TGTGCTAGCAGCTCGTCCACACAAGAGACCCAGTACTTC.